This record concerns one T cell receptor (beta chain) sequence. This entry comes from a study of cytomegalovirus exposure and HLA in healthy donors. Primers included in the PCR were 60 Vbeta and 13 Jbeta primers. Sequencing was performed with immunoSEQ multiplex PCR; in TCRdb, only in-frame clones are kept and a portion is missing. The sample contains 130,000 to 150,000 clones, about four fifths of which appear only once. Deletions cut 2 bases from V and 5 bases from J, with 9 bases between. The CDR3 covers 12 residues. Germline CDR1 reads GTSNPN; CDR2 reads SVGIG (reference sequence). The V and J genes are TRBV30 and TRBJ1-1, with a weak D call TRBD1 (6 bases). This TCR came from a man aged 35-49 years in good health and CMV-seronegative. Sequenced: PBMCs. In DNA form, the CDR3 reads TGTGCCTGGAGTTTCACAGGGACTGAAGCTTTCTTT. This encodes CAWSFTGTEAFF.